This T cell receptor beta chain was observed in a study of T cell responses to AZD1222 COVID-19 vaccine. Study-wide results and limits: AZD1222 recipients seropositive at baseline numbered only 5 or 6. CD4 TCRs linked to vaccination spanned spike, dominating at 160-218 and 743-854. As reported, nearly half of all spike-specific TCRs target variant regions that are unmutated. No day 14 peak samples; only post-peak repertoires were characterized.

The CDR3 is made up of 17 amino acids. Germline trimming cut 3 bases from V and 0 bases from J; bases unmatched to any gene: 9. The germline V gene encodes CDR1 KGHDR and CDR2 SFDVKD. This clone was seen once. Its antigen is not identified. Generated by immunoSEQ multiplex PCR, the TCRdb table keeps only in-frame clones and is missing some. This sample carries 75,000 to 95,000 clones, 70% to 90% of them seen once, and the ten largest clones take 10% to 15%. Sequencing used peripheral blood, obtained on day 0 of AZD1222 vaccination. V is TRBV24-1 and J is TRBJ1-2; TRBD1 aligns across 7 bases. The receptor's source is an adult in good health. In DNA form, the CDR3 reads TGTGCCACCAGTGATCCTTCGGACAGGTTAGCTAACTATGGCTACACCTTC. Encoded protein: CATSDPSDRLANYGYTF.